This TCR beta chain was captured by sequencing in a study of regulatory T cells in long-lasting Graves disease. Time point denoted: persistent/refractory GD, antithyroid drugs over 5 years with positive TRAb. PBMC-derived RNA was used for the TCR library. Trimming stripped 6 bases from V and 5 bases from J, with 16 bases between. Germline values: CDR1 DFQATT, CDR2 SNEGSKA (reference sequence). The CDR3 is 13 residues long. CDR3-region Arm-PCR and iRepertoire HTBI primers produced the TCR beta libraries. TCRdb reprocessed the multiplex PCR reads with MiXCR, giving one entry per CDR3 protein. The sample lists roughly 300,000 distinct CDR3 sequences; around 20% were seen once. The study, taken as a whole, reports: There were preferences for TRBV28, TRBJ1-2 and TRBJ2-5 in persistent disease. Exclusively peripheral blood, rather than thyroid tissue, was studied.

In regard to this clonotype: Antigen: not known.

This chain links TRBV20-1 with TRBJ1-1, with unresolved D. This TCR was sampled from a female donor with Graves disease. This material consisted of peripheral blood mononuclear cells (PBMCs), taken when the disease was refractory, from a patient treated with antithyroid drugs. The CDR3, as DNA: TGCAGTGCCGAGAGACCCGGAACAACTGAAGCTTTCTTT. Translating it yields CSAERPGTTEAFF.